The rows below give T cell receptor beta chains drawn from one sample of a study of T cell repertoires in cytomegalovirus infection. TCRdb reprocessed the reads via MiXCR and lists one record per CDR3 protein. The table shows hundreds of thousands of distinct CDR3 sequences, with approximately 25% occurring only once. The sequenced material came from CD8+ T cells from PBMCs. Every receptor here comes from a human donor in good health (CMV status not recorded). Some clones in this sample may be carry-over from other donors' samples. The CDR3 runs from the conserved cysteine through the conserved F or W.

TRBV4-1,CASSLSGGKQETQYF
TRBV6-6,CASSDRLARTDTQYF
TRBV28,CASSINGETDTQYF
TRBV28,CASSLDLAGSSYEQYF
TRBV12-3/TRBV12-4,CASSETGSDEQFF
TRBV6-5,CASSNGLNYGYTF
TRBV20-1,CSAPPRGATVDYGYTF
TRBV11-2,CASSLDRWGDKTSTDTQYF
TRBV7-9,CASSLVSQQSYNEQFF
TRBV15,CATSWGWGDSYEQYF
TRBV27,CASSGTGVRFMNTQYF
TRBV6-6,CASSYWASGANVLTF
TRBV7-6,CASSFREGGEQFF
TRBV2,CASSAYSGATYNEQFF
TRBV5-6,CASSSPWSTSYEQYF
TRBV2,CATQLGVEQFF
TRBV7-6,CANSLQNTEAFF
TRBV14,CASSQVVDAPEAFF
TRBV28,CASSTFGRAGTGDADTQYF
TRBV19,CASRDRVGTDNQPQHF
TRBV6-5,CASSFGTSPDLFF
TRBV29-1,CSVDEGGNEQFF
TRBV6-2/TRBV6-3,CANSSPDSYGYTF
TRBV9,CASSVRVDYNEQFF
TRBV29-1,CSVVEGTEAFF
TRBV24-1,CATSDFQGLDQPQHF
TRBV4-3,CASSQDWFSGARPNPTDTQYF
TRBV20-1,CSARPSEGGIDYGYTF
TRBV25-1,CASSDPTDRGTYEQYF
TRBV28,CASSPRQGLGGTEAFF
TRBV12-3/TRBV12-4,CASSPGTGGAGGYTF
TRBV12-3/TRBV12-4,CASSGTSEATGELFF
TRBV7-2,CASTIRTDTQYF
TRBV5-6,CASSLRLAGPKNIQYF
TRBV7-2,CASSLEIAGGRNEQFF
TRBV15,CATSIIASSYNEQFF
TRBV20-1,CSARDGGSSGNTIYF
TRBV7-8,CASSLQGDRNQPQHF
TRBV27,CASSHGYEQFF
TRBV7-9,CASSSGLAKAGELFF
TRBV28,CASSPRTSGNSELFF
TRBV9,CASSVSSSGANVLTF
TRBV7-2,CASSLGQGFNQPQHF
TRBV7-6,CASTRDGYNEQFF
TRBV20-1,CSASDYRGQDYGYTF
TRBV28,CASSTPDRARDTEAFF
TRBV4-2,CASSHRDGEQETQYF
TRBV10-3,CASRLGPSSYNEQFF
TRBV5-5,CASTAWSGRNTEAFF
TRBV5-1,CASSLGQDDYTF
TRBV28,CASSFSLGINNEQFF
TRBV27,CASSLYPDTTLVHDSPLHF